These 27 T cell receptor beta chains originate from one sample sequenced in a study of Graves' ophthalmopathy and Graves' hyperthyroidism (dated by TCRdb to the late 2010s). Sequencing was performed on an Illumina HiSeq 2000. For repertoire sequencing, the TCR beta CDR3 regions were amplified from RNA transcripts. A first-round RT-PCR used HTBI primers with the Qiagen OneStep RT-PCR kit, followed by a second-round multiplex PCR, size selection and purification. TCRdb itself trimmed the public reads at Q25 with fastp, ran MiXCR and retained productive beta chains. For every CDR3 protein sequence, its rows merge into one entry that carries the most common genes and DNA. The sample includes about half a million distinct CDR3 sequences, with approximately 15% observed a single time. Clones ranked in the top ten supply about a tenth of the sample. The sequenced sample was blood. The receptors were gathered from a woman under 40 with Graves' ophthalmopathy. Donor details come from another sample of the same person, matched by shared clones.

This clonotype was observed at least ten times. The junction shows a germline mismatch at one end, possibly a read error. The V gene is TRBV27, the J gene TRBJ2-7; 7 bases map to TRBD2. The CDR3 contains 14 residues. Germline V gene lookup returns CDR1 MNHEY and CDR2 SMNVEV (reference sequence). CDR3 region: CASSSALRDYERYF. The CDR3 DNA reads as TGTGCCAGCAGCTCCGCACTCCGGGACTACGAGCGGTACTTC.

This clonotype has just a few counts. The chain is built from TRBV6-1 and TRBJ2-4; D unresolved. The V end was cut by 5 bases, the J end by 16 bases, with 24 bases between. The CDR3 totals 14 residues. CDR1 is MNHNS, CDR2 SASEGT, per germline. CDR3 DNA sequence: TGTGCCAGCAGTCAGAGGTCCGAAAGGGATTTTCCCTACTTC. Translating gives CASSQRSERDFPYF.

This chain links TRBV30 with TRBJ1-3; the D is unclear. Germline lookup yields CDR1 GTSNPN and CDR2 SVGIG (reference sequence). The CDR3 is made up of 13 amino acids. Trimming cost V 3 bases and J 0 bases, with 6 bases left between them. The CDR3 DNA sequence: TGTGCCTGGAGGCCCGGCTCTGGAAACACCATATATTTT. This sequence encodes CAWRPGSGNTIYF.

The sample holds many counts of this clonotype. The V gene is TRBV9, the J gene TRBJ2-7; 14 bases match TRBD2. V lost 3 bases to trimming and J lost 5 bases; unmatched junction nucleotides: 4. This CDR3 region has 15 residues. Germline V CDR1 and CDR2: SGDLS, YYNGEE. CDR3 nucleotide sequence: TGTGCCAGCAGCGCCGAGGGACTAGCGGGAGACGAGCAGTACTTC. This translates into CASSAEGLAGDEQYF.

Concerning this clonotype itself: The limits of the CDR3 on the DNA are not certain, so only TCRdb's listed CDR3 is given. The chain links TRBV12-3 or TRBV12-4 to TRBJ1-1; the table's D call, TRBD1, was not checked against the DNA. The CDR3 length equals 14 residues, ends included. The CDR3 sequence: CASSFGQGNTETFF.

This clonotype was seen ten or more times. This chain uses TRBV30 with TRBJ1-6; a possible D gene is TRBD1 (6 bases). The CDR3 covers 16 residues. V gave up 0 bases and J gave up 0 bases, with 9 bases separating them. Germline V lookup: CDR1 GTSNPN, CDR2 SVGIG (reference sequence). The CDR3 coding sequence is TGTGCCTGGAGTGTACCGGACAGCTCCTATAATTCACCCCTCCACTTT. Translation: CAWSVPDSSYNSPLHF. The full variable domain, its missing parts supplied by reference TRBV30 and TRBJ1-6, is SQTIHQWPATLVQPVGSPLSLECTVEGTSNPNLYWYRQAAGRGLQLLFYSVGIGQISSEVPQNLSASRPQDRQFILSSKKLLLSDSGFYLCAWSVPDSSYNSPLHFGNGTRLTVT.

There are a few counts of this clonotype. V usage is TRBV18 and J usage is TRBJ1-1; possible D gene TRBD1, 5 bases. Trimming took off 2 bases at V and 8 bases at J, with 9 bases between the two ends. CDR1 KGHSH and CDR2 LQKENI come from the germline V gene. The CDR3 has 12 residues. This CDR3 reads CASSPDSSEAFF. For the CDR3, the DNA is TGTGCCAGCTCACCAGACAGCTCAGAAGCTTTCTTT. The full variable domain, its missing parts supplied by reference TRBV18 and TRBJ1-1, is NAGVMQNPRHLVRRRGQEARLRCSPMKGHSHVYWYRQLPEEGLKFMVYLQKENIIDESGMPKERFSAEFPKEGPSILRIQQVVRGDSAAYFCASSPDSSEAFFGQGTRLTVV.

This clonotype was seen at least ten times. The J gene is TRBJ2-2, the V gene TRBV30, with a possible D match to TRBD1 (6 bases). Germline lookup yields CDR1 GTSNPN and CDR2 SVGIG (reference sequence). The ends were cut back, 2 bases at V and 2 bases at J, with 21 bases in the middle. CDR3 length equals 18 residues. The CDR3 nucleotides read TGTGCCTGGAGTCGAAGAACCGCAGGGGTACCCAACACCGGGGAGCTGTTTTTT. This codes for CAWSRRTAGVPNTGELFF.

The CDR3 DNA sequence: TGTGCCAGCAGTTTATTAGCCCAGCTATACACCGGGGAGCTGTTTTTT. Its protein is CASSLLAQLYTGELFF. The chain carries TRBV27 and TRBJ2-2; D unresolved. This CDR3 is 16 amino acids long. Germline V CDR1 and CDR2: MNHEY, SMNVEV (reference sequence). The ends were cut back, 1 base at V and 3 bases at J, with 12 bases in the middle.

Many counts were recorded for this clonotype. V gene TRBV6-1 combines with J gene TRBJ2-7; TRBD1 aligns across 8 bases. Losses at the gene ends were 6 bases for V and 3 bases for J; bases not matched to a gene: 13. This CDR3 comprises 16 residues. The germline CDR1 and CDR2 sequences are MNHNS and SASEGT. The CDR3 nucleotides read TGTGCCAGCAGCACCTCTCGGACAGGGCGCGTCTACGAGCAGTACTTC. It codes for CASSTSRTGRVYEQYF.

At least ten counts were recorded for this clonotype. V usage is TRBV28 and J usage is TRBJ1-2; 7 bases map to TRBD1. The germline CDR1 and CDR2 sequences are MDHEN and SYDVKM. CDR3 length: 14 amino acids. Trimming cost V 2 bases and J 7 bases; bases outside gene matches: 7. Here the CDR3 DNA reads TGTGCCAGCAGTTTAAGCAGGGGGGGAAGTGGCTACACCTTC. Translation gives CASSLSRGGSGYTF.

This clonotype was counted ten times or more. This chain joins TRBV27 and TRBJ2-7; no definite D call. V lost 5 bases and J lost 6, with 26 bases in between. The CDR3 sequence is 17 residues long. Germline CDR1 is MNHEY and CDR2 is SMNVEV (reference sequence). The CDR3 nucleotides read TGTGCCAGCAGTCCGCGATACGTCACCCCTCTGAATGTCGAGCAGTACTTC. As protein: CASSPRYVTPLNVEQYF.

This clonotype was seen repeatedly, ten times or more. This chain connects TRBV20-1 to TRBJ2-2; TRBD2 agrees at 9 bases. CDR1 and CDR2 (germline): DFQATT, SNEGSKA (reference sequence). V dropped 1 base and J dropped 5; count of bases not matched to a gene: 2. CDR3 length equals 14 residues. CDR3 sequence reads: CSARASGTTGELFF. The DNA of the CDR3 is TGCAGTGCTAGAGCTAGCGGGACTACCGGGGAGCTGTTTTTT.

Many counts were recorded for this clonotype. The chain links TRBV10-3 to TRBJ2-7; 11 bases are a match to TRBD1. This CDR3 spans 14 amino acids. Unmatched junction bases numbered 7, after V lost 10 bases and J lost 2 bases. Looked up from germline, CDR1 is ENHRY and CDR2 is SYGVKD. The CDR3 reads CATDRDRGAYEQYF. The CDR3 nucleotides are TGTGCCACCGACCGGGACAGGGGGGCCTACGAGCAGTACTTC.

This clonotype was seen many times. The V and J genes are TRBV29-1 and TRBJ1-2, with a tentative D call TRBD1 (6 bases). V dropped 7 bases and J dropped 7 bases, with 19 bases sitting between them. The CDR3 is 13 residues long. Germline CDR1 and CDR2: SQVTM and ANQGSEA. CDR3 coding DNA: TGCAGCGCCGATCAGTGGGGGGCAAGTGGCTACACCTTC. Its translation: CSADQWGASGYTF.

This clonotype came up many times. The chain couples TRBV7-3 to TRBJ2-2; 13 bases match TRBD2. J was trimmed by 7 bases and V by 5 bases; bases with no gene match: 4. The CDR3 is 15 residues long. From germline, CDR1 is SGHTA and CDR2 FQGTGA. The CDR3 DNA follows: TGTGCCAGCAGCCCCCGGACTAGCGGGAGCGGGGAGCTGTTTTTT. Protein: CASSPRTSGSGELFF.

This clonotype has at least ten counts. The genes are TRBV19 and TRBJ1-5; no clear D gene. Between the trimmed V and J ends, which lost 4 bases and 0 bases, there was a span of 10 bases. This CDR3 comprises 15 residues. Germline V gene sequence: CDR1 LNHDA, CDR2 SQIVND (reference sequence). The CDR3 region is CASSTRDYSNQPQHF. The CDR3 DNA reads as TGTGCCAGTAGTACCCGAGATTATAGCAATCAGCCCCAGCATTTT.

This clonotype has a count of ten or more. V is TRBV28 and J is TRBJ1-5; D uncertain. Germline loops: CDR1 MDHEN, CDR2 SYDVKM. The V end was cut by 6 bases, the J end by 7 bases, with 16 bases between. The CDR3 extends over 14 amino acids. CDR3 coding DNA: TGTGCCAGCAGCACCGCCCGGGTGGGACAGCCCCAGCATTTT. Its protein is CASSTARVGQPQHF.

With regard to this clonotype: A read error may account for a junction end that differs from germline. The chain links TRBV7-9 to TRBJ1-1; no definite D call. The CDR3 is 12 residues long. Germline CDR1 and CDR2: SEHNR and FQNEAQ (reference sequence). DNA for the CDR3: TGTGCCAGCAGCCCTGGGCGGACTGAAGCTTACTTT. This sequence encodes CASSPGRTEAYF.

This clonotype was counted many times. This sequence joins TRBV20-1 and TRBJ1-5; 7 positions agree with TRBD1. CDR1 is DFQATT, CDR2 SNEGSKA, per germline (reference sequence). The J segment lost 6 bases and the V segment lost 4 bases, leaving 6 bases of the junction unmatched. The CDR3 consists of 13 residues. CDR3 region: CSANRQGSQPQHF. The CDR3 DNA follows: TGCAGTGCTAATAGACAGGGAAGTCAGCCCCAGCATTTT.

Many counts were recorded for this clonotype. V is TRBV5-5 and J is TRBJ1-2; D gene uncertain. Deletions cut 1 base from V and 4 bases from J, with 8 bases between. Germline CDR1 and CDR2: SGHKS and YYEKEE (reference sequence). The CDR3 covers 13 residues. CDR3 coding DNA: TGTGCCAGCAGCTTGAGGTTCCCCTATGGCTACACCTTC. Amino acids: CASSLRFPYGYTF. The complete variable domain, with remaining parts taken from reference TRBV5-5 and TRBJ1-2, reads DAGVTQSPTHLIKTRGQQVTLRCSPISGHKSVSWYQQVLGQGPQFIFQYYEKEERGRGNFPDRFSARQFPNYSSELNVNALLLGDSALYLCASSLRFPYGYTFGSGTRLTVV.

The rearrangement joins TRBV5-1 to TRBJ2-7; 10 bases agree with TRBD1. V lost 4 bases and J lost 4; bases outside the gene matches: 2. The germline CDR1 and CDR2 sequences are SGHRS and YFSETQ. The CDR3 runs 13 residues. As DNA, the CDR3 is TGCGCCAGCAGCGGGACAGGGGAGTACGAGCAGTACTTC. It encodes CASSGTGEYEQYF.

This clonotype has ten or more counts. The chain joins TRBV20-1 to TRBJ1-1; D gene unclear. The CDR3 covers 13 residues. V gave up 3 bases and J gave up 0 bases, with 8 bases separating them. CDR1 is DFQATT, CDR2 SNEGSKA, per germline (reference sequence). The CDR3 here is CSASLAMNTEAFF. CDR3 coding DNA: TGCAGTGCTAGCTTGGCCATGAACACTGAAGCTTTCTTT.

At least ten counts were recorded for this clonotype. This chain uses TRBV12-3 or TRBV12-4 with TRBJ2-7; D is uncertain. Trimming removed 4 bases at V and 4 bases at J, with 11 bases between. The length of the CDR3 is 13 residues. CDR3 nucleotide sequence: TGTGCCAGCAGTTCAATTCCCCTTTACGAGCAGTACTTC. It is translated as CASSSIPLYEQYF.

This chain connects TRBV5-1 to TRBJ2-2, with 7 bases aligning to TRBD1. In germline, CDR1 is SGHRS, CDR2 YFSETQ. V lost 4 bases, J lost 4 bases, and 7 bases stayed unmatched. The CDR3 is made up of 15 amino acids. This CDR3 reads CASSQTTGPTGELFF. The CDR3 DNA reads TGCGCCAGCAGCCAAACGACAGGGCCCACCGGGGAGCTGTTTTTT.

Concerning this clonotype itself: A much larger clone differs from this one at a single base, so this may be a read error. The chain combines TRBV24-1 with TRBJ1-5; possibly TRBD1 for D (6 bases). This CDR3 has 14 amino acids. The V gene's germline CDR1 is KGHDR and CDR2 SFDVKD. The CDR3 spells CATSERTEDHPQHF. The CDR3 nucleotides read TGTGCCACCAGTGAGAGGACAGAAGATCATCCCCAGCATTTT.

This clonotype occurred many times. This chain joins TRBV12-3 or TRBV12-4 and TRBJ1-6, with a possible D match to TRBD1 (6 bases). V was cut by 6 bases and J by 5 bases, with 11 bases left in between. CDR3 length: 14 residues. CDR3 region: CASSQGFDNSPLHF. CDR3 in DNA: TGTGCCAGCAGCCAGGGGTTTGATAATTCACCCCTCCACTTT.